These 18 T cell receptor beta chains came from one sample sequenced in a study of blood T cell repertoires in COVID-19. Clones were sequenced by immunoSEQ multiplex PCR, and TCRdb holds only the in-frame ones, with some missing. The sample includes about 53,000 clones, almost 85% seen only once; the top ten take roughly 13%. Sequencing was carried out using peripheral blood. Source of these receptors: a human donor in a cohort sampled during active COVID-19.

The rearrangement joins TRBV7-9 to TRBJ1-1; 10 bases are a match to TRBD1. CDR3 size: 14 residues. After removal of 3 bases from V and 3 bases from J, the junction contained 1 base not matched to a gene. The V gene's germline CDR1 is SEHNR and CDR2 FQNEAQ (reference sequence). CDR3 protein: CASSLGQGYTEAFF. The CDR3 DNA follows: TGTGCCAGCAGCTTGGGACAGGGGTACACTGAAGCTTTCTTT.

This chain uses TRBV7-9 with TRBJ2-7, with D maybe TRBD2 (5 bases). Per the germline V gene, CDR1 is SEHNR and CDR2 is FQNEAQ (reference sequence). The CDR3 is 15 amino acids. Trimming removed 0 bases at V and 7 bases at J, with 16 bases between. The CDR3 reads CASSLARGIHWEQYF. CDR3 bases: TGTGCCAGCAGCTTAGCGCGAGGGATTCATTGGGAGCAGTACTTC.

The chain employs TRBV7-2 and TRBJ2-5; 10 bases match TRBD2. CDR1 is SGHTA, CDR2 FQGNSA, per germline. The CDR3 loop spans 14 amino acids. V lost 6 bases, J lost 6 bases, and 7 bases stayed unmatched. The CDR3 here is CASSGAGGLKTQYF. Here the CDR3 DNA reads TGTGCCAGCAGTGGAGCGGGGGGGCTGAAGACCCAGTACTTC.

The chain couples TRBV5-4 to TRBJ1-1; D ambiguous. The CDR3 consists of 13 residues. CDR1 is SGHNT and CDR2 is YYREEE in the germline V gene (reference sequence). V gave up 1 base and J gave up 6 bases, with 10 bases separating them. CDR3 region: CASSLPPRAEAFF. Here the CDR3 DNA reads TGTGCCAGCAGCTTGCCCCCCCGTGCTGAAGCTTTCTTT.

V gene TRBV11-2 combines with J gene TRBJ1-1, with D maybe TRBD1 (6 bases). Germline-derived CDR1 and CDR2 are SGHAT and FQNNGV. The CDR3 spans 14 residues. With 3 bases removed from V and 2 bases from J, the gap between germline ends came to 10 bases. The CDR3 region is CASSFGTFNTEAFF. CDR3 bases: TGTGCCAGCAGCTTCGGGACATTTAACACTGAAGCTTTCTTT.

This chain uses TRBV5-6 with TRBJ2-7; D not certain. V lost 5 bases to trimming and J lost 0 bases, with 9 bases between them. CDR1 and CDR2 (germline): SGHDT, YYEEEE. The CDR3 spans 13 residues. The DNA of the CDR3 is TGTGCCAGCAGTCGGGTAAGCTCCTACGAGCAGTACTTC. Amino acids: CASSRVSSYEQYF. Full variable domain (rest looked up from reference TRBV5-6 and TRBJ2-7): DAGVTQSPTHLIKTRGQQVTLRCSPKSGHDTVSWYQQALGQGPQFIFQYYEEEERQRGNFPDRFSGHQFPNYSSELNVNALLLGDSALYLCASSRVSSYEQYFGPGTRLTVT.

The chain is built from TRBV7-8 and TRBJ2-3; weak D call: TRBD1 (6 bases). The V and J ends lost 7 bases and 5 bases respectively, with 13 bases between them. The CDR3 covers 13 residues. Germline-derived CDR1 and CDR2 are SGHVS and FQNEAQ. The CDR3, as DNA: TGTGCCAGCACCGGACAGCAGCGAGATACGCAGTATTTT. This translates into CASTGQQRDTQYF.

The chain combines TRBV27 with TRBJ2-3; possible D gene TRBD1, 5 bases. The CDR3 runs 14 residues. Trimming took 6 bases from V and 0 from J, leaving 10 bases between them. The V gene's germline CDR1 is MNHEY and CDR2 SMNVEV (reference sequence). This CDR3 is CASRYRPSTDTQYF. The CDR3 coding sequence is TGTGCCAGCAGATACAGGCCGAGCACAGATACGCAGTATTTT.

This rearrangement joins TRBV5-5 to TRBJ2-1; perhaps TRBD2 as D (5 bases). V shed 4 bases and J shed 3 bases, with 23 bases lying between them. This CDR3 has 18 residues. Germline assignment: CDR1 SGHKS and CDR2 YYEKEE (reference sequence). CDR3 sequence: CASSPDRGWLGSYNEQFF. CDR3 nucleotides: TGTGCCAGCAGCCCAGACCGGGGATGGTTAGGTAGCTACAATGAGCAGTTCTTC.

A single count supports this clone. The chain links TRBV9 to TRBJ1-3; maybe TRBD1 (5 bases). The length of the CDR3 is 19 residues. V dropped 4 bases and J dropped 0 bases, with 23 bases sitting between them. Looked up from germline, CDR1 is SGDLS and CDR2 is YYNGEE. The CDR3 bases are TGTGCCAGCAGCCCATGGGACTCGGGCCCCTCATCCTCTGGAAACACCATATATTTT. It yields the protein CASSPWDSGPSSSGNTIYF.

The J gene is TRBJ1-1, the V gene TRBV28; no definite D call. The CDR3 contains 11 residues. Trimming stripped 5 bases from V and 11 bases from J, with 12 bases between. Per the germline V gene, CDR1 is MDHEN and CDR2 is SYDVKM. CDR3 residues: CASSAPQTAFF. CDR3 coding DNA: TGTGCCAGCAGTGCGCCCCAAACTGCTTTCTTT.

The chain combines TRBV6-5 with TRBJ2-2; D ambiguous. Germline V gene lookup returns CDR1 MNHEY and CDR2 SVGAGI. The CDR3 is made up of 15 amino acids. V dropped 5 bases and J dropped 2 bases, with 12 bases sitting between them. DNA of the CDR3: TGTGCCAGCAGTACCGGTTACAGAAACACCGGGGAGCTGTTTTTT. Translating gives CASSTGYRNTGELFF.

DNA of the CDR3: TGTGCCAGCAGCGTAGGTGGACAGAGCTCCTACGAGCAGTACTTC. It specifies CASSVGGQSSYEQYF. V gene TRBV9 combines with J gene TRBJ2-7; the D gene is possibly TRBD1 (6 bases). Germline V gives CDR1 SGDLS, CDR2 YYNGEE. The V gene lost 0 bases and the J gene lost 0 bases, with 10 bases spanning the gap. The CDR3 is 15 amino acids. The full variable domain, its missing parts supplied by reference TRBV9 and TRBJ2-7, is DSGVTQTPKHLITATGQRVTLRCSPRSGDLSVYWYQQSLDQGLQFLIQYYNGEERAKGNILERFSAQQFPDLHSELNLSSLELGDSALYFCASSVGGQSSYEQYFGPGTRLTVT.

In this sample, this clone turned up a few times. The rearrangement joins TRBV4-1 to TRBJ1-2, with 9 bases identical to TRBD1. Germline CDR1 is MGHRA and CDR2 is YSYEKL. Trimming at V came to 0 bases and at J to 8 bases, leaving 7 bases not matched to a gene. The CDR3 is made up of 15 amino acids. For the CDR3, the DNA is TGCGCCAGCAGCCAAGAAACAGGGGGCTTTGGCGGCTACACCTTC. Translating it yields CASSQETGGFGGYTF.

The V and J genes are TRBV6-2 or TRBV6-3 and TRBJ2-7; D is possibly TRBD2 (5 bases). The CDR3 consists of 15 residues. Trimming cost V 6 bases and J 5 bases, with 20 bases left between them. The germline V gene encodes CDR1 MNHEY and CDR2 SVGEGT. CDR3 bases: TGTGCCAGCAGCTCTAGGTCGATACTAGGCGACGAGCAGTACTTC. Translated: CASSSRSILGDEQYF.

V is TRBV2 and J is TRBJ2-7; 7 positions agree with TRBD1. Germline loops: CDR1 SNHLY, CDR2 FYNNEI. V was pared by 6 bases and J by 2 bases, with 1 base of the junction left unmatched. The CDR3 is 12 amino acids. The CDR3 loop is CASRGTAYEQYF. CDR3 sequence (DNA): TGTGCCAGCAGGGGGACAGCCTACGAGCAGTACTTC.

This chain uses TRBV19 with TRBJ1-4; D gene ambiguous. The CDR3 loop spans 14 amino acids. CDR1 LNHDA and CDR2 SQIVND come from the germline V gene (reference sequence). Trimming stripped 3 bases from V and 12 bases from J, with 17 bases between. The CDR3 region has the DNA TGTGCCAGTAGTATCCGGTCTCCCCGGTTGGAACTGTTTTTT. Its translation is CASSIRSPRLELFF.

The J gene is TRBJ1-1, the V gene TRBV19; D might be TRBD1 (6 bases). This CDR3 has 17 amino acids. Germline loops: CDR1 LNHDA, CDR2 SQIVND (reference sequence). Deletions cut 7 bases from V and 4 bases from J, with 25 bases between. The CDR3 is CASTPSVGQGKGTEAFF. Here the CDR3 DNA reads TGTGCCAGTACCCCCTCGGTTGGGCAGGGGAAGGGCACTGAAGCTTTCTTT.